One and the same sample provided the 26 T cell receptor beta chains below, sequenced in a study of blood T cell repertoires in COVID-19. Repertoires were generated with immunoSEQ multiplex PCR, while TCRdb's copy carries only in-frame clones and drops some. This sample has over 250,000 clones, with 86% found just once. The sample taken for sequencing was PBMCs or T cells enriched from blood (not recorded which). All receptors derive from a woman aged 18-29 years who had recovered from COVID-19.

The chain recombines TRBV5-1 with TRBJ2-1; the D gene is possibly TRBD1 (5 bases). Germline V gives CDR1 SGHRS, CDR2 YFSETQ. The CDR3 consists of 13 residues. With 5 bases removed from V and 9 bases from J, the gap between germline ends came to 15 bases. Here the CDR3 DNA reads TGCGCCAGCAGGATAGGGGAAGGTGGTGAGCAGTTCTTC. This sequence encodes CASRIGEGGEQFF.

V and J are TRBV13 and TRBJ2-7; 10 bases line up with TRBD1. The CDR3 runs to 14 residues. Germline CDR1 and CDR2: PRHDT and FYEKMQ (reference sequence). V gave up 4 bases and J gave up 6 bases; unmatched junction bases: 6. The CDR3 here is CASSWGTGDSEQYF. The CDR3 DNA is TGTGCCAGCAGCTGGGGGACAGGGGATTCCGAGCAGTACTTC.

V and J are TRBV5-4 and TRBJ2-3, with TRBD1 matching 7 bases. With V trimmed by 0 bases and J by 8 bases, 12 bases remained unmatched. This CDR3 spans 16 amino acids. The germline V gene has CDR1 SGHNT and CDR2 YYREEE (reference sequence). Here the CDR3 DNA reads TGTGCCAGCAGCTTGGAGGGGGCGAGGGTTCAAGGTACGCAGTATTTT. Translation: CASSLEGARVQGTQYF.

The V call is TRBV11-3, the J call TRBJ2-7, with TRBD1 matching 9 bases. The CDR3 spans 16 residues. From germline, CDR1 is SGHNT and CDR2 YENEEA. J was trimmed by 5 bases and V by 3 bases; bases with no gene match: 11. The CDR3 bases are TGTGCCAGCAGCTTCCTCAGGACAGGGGCTCTCCACGAGCAGTACTTC. Translating gives CASSFLRTGALHEQYF.

The rearrangement joins TRBV2 to TRBJ2-5; D may be TRBD1 (5 bases). V lost 5 bases, J lost 1 base, and 17 bases lay in between. Germline-derived CDR1 and CDR2 are SNHLY and FYNNEI. The CDR3 is 16 amino acids. Written as DNA, the CDR3 is TGTGCCAGCAGTTATATCGGACACCCGATCCAAGAGACCCAGTACTTC. Its translation is CASSYIGHPIQETQYF.

J is TRBJ1-2 and V is TRBV29-1; D perhaps matches TRBD1 (5 bases). Trimming removed 6 bases from V and 2 bases from J, with 19 bases in between. CDR1 and CDR2 (germline): SQVTM, ANQGSEA. CDR3 size: 15 residues. CDR3 amino acids: CSVEGSGGQNYGYTF. DNA for the CDR3: TGCAGCGTCGAGGGGTCAGGAGGGCAGAACTATGGCTACACCTTC.

The rearrangement joins TRBV5-5 to TRBJ1-5, with 7 bases matching TRBD1. The CDR3 sequence is 17 residues long. Germline V gene lookup returns CDR1 SGHKS and CDR2 YYEKEE (reference sequence). Trimming at V came to 1 base and at J to 1 base, leaving 8 bases not matched to a gene. This chain's CDR3 is CASSLTFGTESNQPQHF. The CDR3, as DNA: TGTGCCAGCAGCTTGACGTTCGGGACAGAAAGCAATCAGCCCCAGCATTTT.

The CDR3 DNA follows: TGCGCCAGCAGCTTTTGGACTAGCGGGGCCGCTGATTGGGCCCAAGAGACCCAGTACTTC. The encoded protein is CASSFWTSGAADWAQETQYF. V and J are TRBV5-1 and TRBJ2-5; 12 positions agree with TRBD2. The V gene's germline CDR1 is SGHRS and CDR2 YFSETQ. V lost 2 bases to trimming and J lost 1 base; unmatched junction nucleotides: 15. This CDR3 spans 20 amino acids.

V and J are TRBV7-9 and TRBJ2-2; TRBD1 is a possible D gene (5 bases). The CDR3 runs 14 residues. Trimming cost V 8 bases and J 3 bases, with 13 bases left between them. Germline CDR1 is SEHNR and CDR2 is FQNEAQ (reference sequence). CDR3 bases: TGTGCCAGCGGGAAAGGGGTTGACACCGGGGAGCTGTTTTTT. Amino acids: CASGKGVDTGELFF.

CDR3 coding DNA: TGCGCCAGCAGCTTGCGGGACAGGACAACTAATGAAAAACTGTTTTTT. This encodes CASSLRDRTTNEKLFF. The chain carries TRBV5-1 and TRBJ1-4; the match to TRBD1 covers 8 bases. V lost 1 base and J lost 0; bases outside the gene matches: 2. The CDR3 sequence is 16 residues long. The germline V gene encodes CDR1 SGHRS and CDR2 YFSETQ.

The chain links TRBV5-1 to TRBJ2-1; 7 bases align to TRBD1. There are 14 residues in the CDR3. J was trimmed by 8 bases and V by 0 bases; bases with no gene match: 5. The germline gives CDR1 SGHRS, CDR2 YFSETQ. The CDR3 is CASSLVEGGHEQFF. CDR3 coding DNA: TGCGCCAGCAGCTTGGTAGAAGGGGGCCATGAGCAGTTCTTC.

V usage is TRBV7-9 and J usage is TRBJ2-5, with D uncertain. V shed 10 bases and J shed 2 bases, with 2 bases lying between them. This CDR3 has 9 amino acids. Germline CDR1 reads SEHNR; CDR2 reads FQNEAQ (reference sequence). CDR3 nucleotide sequence: TGTGCCACACAAGAGACCCAGTACTTC. It is translated as CATQETQYF.

The chain employs TRBV3-1 (or the pseudogene TRBV3-2) and TRBJ2-2; D uncertain. The V and J ends lost 1 base and 0 bases respectively, with 15 bases between them. The CDR3 runs 18 residues. In germline, CDR1 is LGHDT, CDR2 YNNKEL (reference sequence). CDR3 sequence reads: CASSQGFGGASNTGELFF. CDR3 DNA: TGTGCCAGCAGCCAAGGCTTCGGCGGAGCCTCGAACACCGGGGAGCTGTTTTTT.

The chain links TRBV19 to TRBJ2-5; no clear D gene. V lost 5 bases to trimming and J lost 1 base, with 5 bases between them. The CDR3 is made up of 12 amino acids. Per the germline V gene, CDR1 is LNHDA and CDR2 is SQIVND (reference sequence). DNA of the CDR3: TGTGCCAGTAGTTTCGTCCAAGAGACCCAGTACTTC. Translated: CASSFVQETQYF.

In the case of this clone: Sequence at one end of the junction differs from germline and may be a read error. This rearrangement joins TRBV23-1 to TRBJ2-5, with 10 nucleotides matching TRBD2. TRBV23-1 is flagged as an ORF with uncertain function. This CDR3 comprises 17 residues. Written as DNA, the CDR3 is TGCGCCAGCTCACCTCCCCCCCAGGTAGCGGGAGGCCCTTCCCACTACTTC. This sequence encodes CASSPPPQVAGGPSHYF.

A single count supports this clone. The chain employs TRBV19 and TRBJ2-6; D gene uncertain. V gave up 5 bases and J gave up 3 bases, with 8 bases separating them. CDR3 length: 14 residues. The germline gives CDR1 LNHDA, CDR2 SQIVND (reference sequence). This chain's CDR3 is CASSPPGGANVLTF. The DNA of the CDR3 is TGTGCCAGTAGTCCCCCAGGTGGGGCCAACGTCCTGACTTTC.

This chain's CDR3 is CASSLKTGENSPLHF. DNA for the CDR3: TGTGCCAGCAGCTTAAAGACAGGGGAGAATTCACCCCTCCACTTT. This sequence joins TRBV7-2 and TRBJ1-6, with 8 positions matching TRBD1. V was pared by 2 bases and J by 7 bases, with 4 bases of the junction left unmatched. Germline-derived CDR1 and CDR2 are SGHTA and FQGNSA. CDR3 size: 15 residues.

The V gene is TRBV5-1, the J gene TRBJ2-3; D is undetermined. The V end lost 0 bases, the J end lost 2 bases, and 7 bases lay between the germline ends. This CDR3 is 14 amino acids long. Germline loops: CDR1 SGHRS, CDR2 YFSETQ. CDR3 sequence: CASSLGHPTDTQYF. Written as DNA, the CDR3 is TGCGCCAGCAGCTTGGGTCATCCCACAGATACGCAGTATTTT. The full variable domain, in which reference TRBV5-1 and TRBJ2-3 provide the parts outside the CDR3, is KAGVTQTPRYLIKTRGQQVTLSCSPISGHRSVSWYQQTPGQGLQFLFEYFSETQRNKGNFPGRFSGRQFSNSRSEMNVSTLELGDSALYLCASSLGHPTDTQYFGPGTRLTVL.

The chain joins TRBV11-2 to TRBJ1-1; possible D gene TRBD1, 6 bases. The CDR3 extends over 15 amino acids. CDR1 and CDR2 (germline): SGHAT, FQNNGV. Trimming removed 0 bases at V and 10 bases at J, with 18 bases between. The CDR3 here is CASSLDGQPSEAAFF. In DNA, the CDR3 is TGTGCCAGCAGCTTAGACGGACAGCCCTCTGAGGCAGCTTTCTTT.

The chain combines TRBV20-1 with TRBJ2-3, with D perhaps TRBD2 (6 bases). The CDR3 spans 15 residues. The germline V gene has CDR1 DFQATT and CDR2 SNEGSKA (reference sequence). V was cut by 3 bases and J by 0 bases, with 13 bases left in between. The CDR3 region is CSASGGGRSTDTQYF. In DNA form, the CDR3 reads TGCAGTGCTAGTGGAGGAGGGAGAAGCACAGATACGCAGTATTTT.

The gene calls are TRBV4-1 and TRBJ2-1, with TRBD2 matching 9 bases. The J segment lost 10 bases and the V segment lost 1 base, leaving 5 bases of the junction unmatched. This CDR3 is 14 amino acids long. CDR1 MGHRA and CDR2 YSYEKL come from the germline V gene. This CDR3 reads CASSQVPSGREQFF. The CDR3, as DNA: TGCGCCAGCAGCCAAGTACCCAGCGGGAGGGAGCAGTTCTTC.

About this clone itself: One end of the junction fails to match germline, which may point to a read error. The chain uses TRBV4-1 and TRBJ2-1; 10 bases agree with TRBD1. The CDR3 extends over 18 amino acids. Germline V gene lookup returns CDR1 MGHRA and CDR2 YSYEKL. CDR3 amino acids: CASSQGGTGVPSGNGQFF. CDR3 bases: TGCGCCAGCAGCCAAGGGGGGACAGGGGTCCCCTCTGGCAATGGGCAGTTCTTC.

This clone has only one observation. The chain is built from TRBV4-2 and TRBJ2-3; 10 bases align to TRBD2. Germline V gene sequence: CDR1 LGHNA, CDR2 YNFKEQ. Trimming removed 0 bases from V and 3 bases from J; junction bases left unmatched: 9. The CDR3 totals 18 residues. The DNA of the CDR3 is TGTGCCAGCAGCCAAGATAAGACTAGCGGGCCTCTTACAGATACGCAGTATTTT. Its translation: CASSQDKTSGPLTDTQYF.

Points on this clone: A much larger clone differs from this one at a single base, so this may be a read error. The gene calls are TRBV2 and TRBJ1-2; D unresolved. Germline V gene sequence: CDR1 SNHLY, CDR2 FYNNEI. V shed 3 bases and J shed 4 bases, with 3 bases lying between them. The CDR3 consists of 11 residues. CDR3 DNA sequence: TGTGCCAGCAGTGACAGCTATGGCTACACCTTC. Its protein product is CASSDSYGYTF. Combining the CDR3 with reference TRBV2 and TRBJ1-2 gives the whole variable domain EPEVTQTPSHQVTQMGQEVILRCVPISNHLYFYWYRQILGQKVEFLVSFYNNEISEKSEIFDDQFSVERPDGSNFTLKIRSTKLEDSAMYFCASSDSYGYTFGSGTRLTVV.

The CDR3 loop reads CASSPHNPTSGTDNEQFF. CDR3 DNA sequence: TGTGCCAGCAGCCCCCACAACCCAACTAGCGGGACGGACAATGAGCAGTTCTTC. The chain is built from TRBV3-1 (or the pseudogene TRBV3-2) and TRBJ2-1, with TRBD2 identical over 10 bases. The V gene's germline CDR1 is LGHDT and CDR2 YNNKEL (reference sequence). CDR3 size: 18 residues. With 4 bases clipped from V and 5 bases from J, the junction kept 14 bases outside the gene matches.

CDR3 region: CAWTQAGVNQPQHF. The DNA of the CDR3 is TGTGCCTGGACTCAGGCAGGGGTAAATCAGCCCCAGCATTTT. V usage is TRBV30 and J usage is TRBJ1-5; tentative D call: TRBD1 (6 bases). CDR1 GTSNPN and CDR2 SVGIG come from the germline V gene (reference sequence). The V end lost 4 bases, the J end lost 4 bases, and 14 bases lay between the germline ends. The CDR3 is made up of 14 amino acids. Supplemented by reference TRBV30 and TRBJ1-5, the full variable domain reads SQTIHQWPATLVQPVGSPLSLECTVEGTSNPNLYWYRQAAGRGLQLLFYSVGIGQISSEVPQNLSASRPQDRQFILSSKKLLLSDSGFYLCAWTQAGVNQPQHFGDGTRLSIL.